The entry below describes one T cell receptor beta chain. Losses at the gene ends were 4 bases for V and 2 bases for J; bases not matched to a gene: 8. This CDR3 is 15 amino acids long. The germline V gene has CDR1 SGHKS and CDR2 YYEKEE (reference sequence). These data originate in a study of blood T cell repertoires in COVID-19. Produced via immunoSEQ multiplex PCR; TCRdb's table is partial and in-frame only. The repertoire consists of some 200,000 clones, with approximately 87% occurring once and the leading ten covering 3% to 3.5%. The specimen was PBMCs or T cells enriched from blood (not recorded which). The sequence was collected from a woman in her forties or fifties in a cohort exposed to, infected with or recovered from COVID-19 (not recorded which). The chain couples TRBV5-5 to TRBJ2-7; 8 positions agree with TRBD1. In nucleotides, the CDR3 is TGTGCCAGCAGCCTAGACAGGGGCAGGACCTACGAGCAGTACTTC. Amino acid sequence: CASSLDRGRTYEQYF.